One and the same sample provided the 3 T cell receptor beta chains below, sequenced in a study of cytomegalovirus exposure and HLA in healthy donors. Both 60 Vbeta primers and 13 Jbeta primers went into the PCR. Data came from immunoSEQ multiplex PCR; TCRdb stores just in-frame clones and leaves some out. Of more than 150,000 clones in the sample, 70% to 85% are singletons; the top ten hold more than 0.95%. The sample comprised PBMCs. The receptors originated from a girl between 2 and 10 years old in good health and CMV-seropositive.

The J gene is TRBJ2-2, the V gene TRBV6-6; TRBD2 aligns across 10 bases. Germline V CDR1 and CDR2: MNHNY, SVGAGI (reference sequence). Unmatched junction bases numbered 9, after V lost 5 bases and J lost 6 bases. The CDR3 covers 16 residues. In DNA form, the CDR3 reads TGTGCCAGCAGTACCCTAGCGGGAGTCGGGGCCGGGGAGCTGTTTTTT. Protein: CASSTLAGVGAGELFF.

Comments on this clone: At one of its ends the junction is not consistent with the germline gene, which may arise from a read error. DNA of the CDR3: TGTGCCAGCAGCCCCCAGGGGTGGATTGGGGGATGCTCGTTC. Translating it yields CASSPQGWIGGCSF. V and J are TRBV13 and TRBJ2-7, with D maybe TRBD1 (6 bases). In germline, CDR1 is PRHDT, CDR2 FYEKMQ (reference sequence). This CDR3 comprises 14 residues.

In DNA, the CDR3 is TGTGCCTGGATGAGCGGCGGGAGCCGGAGCTCCTACAATGAGCAGTTCTTC. Its translation is CAWMSGGSRSSYNEQFF. V is TRBV30 and J is TRBJ2-1; 7 nucleotides align to TRBD2. The CDR3 is made up of 17 amino acids. Looked up from germline, CDR1 is GTSNPN and CDR2 is SVGIG (reference sequence). The V and J ends lost 4 bases and 0 bases, in that order; junction bases with no gene match: 12.